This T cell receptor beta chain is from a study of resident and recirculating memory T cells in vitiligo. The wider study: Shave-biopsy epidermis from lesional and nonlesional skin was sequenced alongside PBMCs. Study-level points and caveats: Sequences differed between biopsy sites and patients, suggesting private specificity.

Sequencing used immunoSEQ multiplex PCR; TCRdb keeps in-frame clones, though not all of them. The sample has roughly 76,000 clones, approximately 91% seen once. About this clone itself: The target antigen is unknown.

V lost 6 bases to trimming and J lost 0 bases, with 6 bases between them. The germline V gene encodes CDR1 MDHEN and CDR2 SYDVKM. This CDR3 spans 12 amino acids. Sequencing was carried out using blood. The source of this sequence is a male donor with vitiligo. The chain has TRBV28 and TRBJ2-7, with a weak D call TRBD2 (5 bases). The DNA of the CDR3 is TGTGCCAGCAGAGAGGGCTCCTACGAGCAGTACTTC. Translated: CASREGSYEQYF.